This TCR beta chain was retrieved from a study of identical twins. Study-level results: Abundant cord blood beta clonotypes carried fewer insertions; memory repertoires showed none. Compared with models, monozygotic twins showed more out-of-frame TCR alpha sharing. Conclusions rested on cross-sectional statistics rather than following the same donors.

This CDR3 is 16 amino acids long. Trimming took 8 bases from V and 1 from J; bases not matched to a gene: 13. Germline values: CDR1 SQVTM, CDR2 ANQGSEA. This clonotype was counted only a few times. The antigen remains unidentified. From the 5' RACE reads, TCRdb called clonotypes with MiXCR, one entry per CDR3 protein. The sample records approximately 300,000 distinct CDR3 sequences, roughly 10% being singletons. This sample was shared with a second study, whose subject was yellow fever vaccine responses in identical twins.

The sample taken for sequencing was CD8+ T cells sorted from blood. V is TRBV29-1 and J is TRBJ2-7, with 11 nucleotides matching TRBD2. The sequence was collected from a woman younger than 30 in good health. In DNA, the CDR3 is TGCAGCTTAAGAAGGTTTCTAGCGGGAGGTTCCTACGAGCAGTACTTC. It translates to CSLRRFLAGGSYEQYF.